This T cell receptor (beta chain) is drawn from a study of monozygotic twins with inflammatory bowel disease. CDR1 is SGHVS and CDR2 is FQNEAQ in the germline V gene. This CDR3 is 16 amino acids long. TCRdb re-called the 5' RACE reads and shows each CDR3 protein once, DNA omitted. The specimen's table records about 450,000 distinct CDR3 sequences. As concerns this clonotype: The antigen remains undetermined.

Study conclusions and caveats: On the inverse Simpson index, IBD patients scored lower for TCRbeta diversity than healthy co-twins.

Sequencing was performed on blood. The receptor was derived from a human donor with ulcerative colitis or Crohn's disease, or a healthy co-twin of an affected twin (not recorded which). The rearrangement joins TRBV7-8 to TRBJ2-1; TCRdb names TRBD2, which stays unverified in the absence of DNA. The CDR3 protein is CASSLAGASGRNEQFF.